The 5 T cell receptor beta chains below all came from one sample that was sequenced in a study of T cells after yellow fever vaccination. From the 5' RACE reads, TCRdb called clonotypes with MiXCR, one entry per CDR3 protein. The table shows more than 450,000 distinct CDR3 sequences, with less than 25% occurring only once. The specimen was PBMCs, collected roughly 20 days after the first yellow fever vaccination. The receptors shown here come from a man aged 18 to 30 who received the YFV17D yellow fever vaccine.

Here the CDR3 reads CASSPPSLGIGELFF. DNA of the CDR3: TGTGCCAGCAGCCCCCCCTCGCTAGGTATCGGGGAGCTGTTTTTT. The gene calls are TRBV7-8 and TRBJ2-2, with D uncertain. This CDR3 is 15 amino acids long. Trimming took 5 bases from V and 7 from J, leaving 17 bases between them. The germline gives CDR1 SGHVS, CDR2 FQNEAQ.

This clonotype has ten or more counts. CDR3 sequence (DNA): TGTGCCAGCACCACAGGGGTTCACGGGGAGCTGTTTTTT. This encodes CASTTGVHGELFF. The chain joins TRBV12-3 or TRBV12-4 to TRBJ2-2; 7 bases line up with TRBD1. The V gene end was trimmed by 7 bases and the J gene end by 7 bases; junction bases not matched to a gene: 6. CDR3 length: 13 residues.

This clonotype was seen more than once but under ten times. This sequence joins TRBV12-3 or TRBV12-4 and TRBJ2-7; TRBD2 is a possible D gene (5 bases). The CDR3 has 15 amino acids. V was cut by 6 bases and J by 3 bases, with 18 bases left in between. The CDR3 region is CASRPRRRESYEQYF. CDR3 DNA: TGTGCCAGCAGACCCCGTCGAAGGGAGAGCTACGAGCAGTACTTC.

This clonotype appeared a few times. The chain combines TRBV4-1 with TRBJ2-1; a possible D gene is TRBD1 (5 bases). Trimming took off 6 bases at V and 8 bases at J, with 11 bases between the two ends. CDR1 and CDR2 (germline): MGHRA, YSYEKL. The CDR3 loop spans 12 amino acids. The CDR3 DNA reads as TGCGCCAGCAGACAGGCATCAGATGAGCAGTTCTTC. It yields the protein CASRQASDEQFF.

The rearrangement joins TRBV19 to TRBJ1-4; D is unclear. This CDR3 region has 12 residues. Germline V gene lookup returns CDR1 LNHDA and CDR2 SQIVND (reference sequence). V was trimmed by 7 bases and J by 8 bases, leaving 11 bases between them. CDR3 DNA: TGTGCCAGTACTACATTGGAGGAAAAACTGTTTTTT. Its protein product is CASTTLEEKLFF.